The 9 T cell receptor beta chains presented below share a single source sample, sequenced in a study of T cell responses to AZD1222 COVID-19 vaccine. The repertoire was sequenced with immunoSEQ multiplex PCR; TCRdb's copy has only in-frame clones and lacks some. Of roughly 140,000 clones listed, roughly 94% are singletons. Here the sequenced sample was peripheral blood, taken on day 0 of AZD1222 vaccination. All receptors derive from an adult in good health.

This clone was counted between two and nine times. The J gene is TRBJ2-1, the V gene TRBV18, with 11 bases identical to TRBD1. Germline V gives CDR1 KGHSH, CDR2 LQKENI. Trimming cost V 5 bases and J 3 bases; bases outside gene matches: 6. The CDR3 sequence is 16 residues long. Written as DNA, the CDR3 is TGTGCCAGCTCAAGTGCCGGGACAGGGGGCTACAATGAGCAGTTCTTC. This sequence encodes CASSSAGTGGYNEQFF.

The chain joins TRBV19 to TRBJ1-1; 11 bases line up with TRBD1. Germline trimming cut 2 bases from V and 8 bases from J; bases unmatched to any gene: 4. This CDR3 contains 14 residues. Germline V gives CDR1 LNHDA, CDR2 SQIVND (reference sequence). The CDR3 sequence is CASSITGTGGEAFF. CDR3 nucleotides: TGTGCCAGTAGTATAACCGGGACAGGGGGAGAAGCTTTCTTT.

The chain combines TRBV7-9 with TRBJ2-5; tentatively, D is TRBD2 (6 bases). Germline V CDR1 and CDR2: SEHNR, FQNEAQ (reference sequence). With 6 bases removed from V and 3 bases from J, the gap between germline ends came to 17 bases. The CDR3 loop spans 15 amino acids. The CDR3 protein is CASRGLLAREETQYF. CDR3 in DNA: TGTGCCAGCAGGGGTCTCCTAGCGAGGGAAGAGACCCAGTACTTC.

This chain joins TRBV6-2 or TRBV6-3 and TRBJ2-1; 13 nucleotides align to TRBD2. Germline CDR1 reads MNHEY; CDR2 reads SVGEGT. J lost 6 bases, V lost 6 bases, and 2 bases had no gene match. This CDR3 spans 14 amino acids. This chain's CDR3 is CASSGTSGINEQFF. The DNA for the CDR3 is TGTGCCAGCAGCGGGACTAGCGGGATCAATGAGCAGTTCTTC.

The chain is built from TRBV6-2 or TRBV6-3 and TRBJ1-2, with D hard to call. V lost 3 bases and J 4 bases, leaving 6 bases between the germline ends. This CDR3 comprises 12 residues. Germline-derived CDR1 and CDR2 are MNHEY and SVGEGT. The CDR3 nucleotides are TGTGCCAGCAGTTATCTGACCTATGGCTACACCTTC. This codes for CASSYLTYGYTF.

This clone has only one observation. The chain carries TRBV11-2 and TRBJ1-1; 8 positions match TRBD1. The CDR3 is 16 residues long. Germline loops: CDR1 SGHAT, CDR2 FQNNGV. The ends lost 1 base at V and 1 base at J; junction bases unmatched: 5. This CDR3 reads CASSLALGQGNTEAFF. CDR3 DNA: TGTGCCAGCAGCTTAGCCCTTGGACAGGGGAACACTGAAGCTTTCTTT. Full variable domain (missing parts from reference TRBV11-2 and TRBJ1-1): EAGVAQSPRYKIIEKRQSVAFWCNPISGHATLYWYQQILGQGPKLLIQFQNNGVVDDSQLPKDRFSAERLKGVDSTLKIQPAKLEDSAVYLCASSLALGQGNTEAFFGQGTRLTVV.

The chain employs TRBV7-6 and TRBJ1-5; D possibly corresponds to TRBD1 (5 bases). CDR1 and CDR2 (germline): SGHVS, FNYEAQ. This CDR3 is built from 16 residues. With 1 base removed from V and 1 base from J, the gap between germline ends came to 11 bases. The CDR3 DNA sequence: TGTGCCAGCAGCTTAGTCGGGGGTATAAGCAATCAGCCCCAGCATTTT. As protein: CASSLVGGISNQPQHF. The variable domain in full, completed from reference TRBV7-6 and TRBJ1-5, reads GAGVSQSPRYKVTKRGQDVALRCDPISGHVSLYWYRQALGQGPEFLTYFNYEAQQDKSGLPNDRFSAERPEGSISTLTIQRTEQRDSAMYRCASSLVGGISNQPQHFGDGTRLSIL.

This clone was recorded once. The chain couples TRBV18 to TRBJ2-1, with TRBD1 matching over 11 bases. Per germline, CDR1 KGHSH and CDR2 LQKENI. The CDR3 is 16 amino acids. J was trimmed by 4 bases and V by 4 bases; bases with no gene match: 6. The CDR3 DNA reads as TGTGCCAGCTCACTCCCAGGACAGGGGGCTTACAATGAGCAGTTCTTC. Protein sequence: CASSLPGQGAYNEQFF.

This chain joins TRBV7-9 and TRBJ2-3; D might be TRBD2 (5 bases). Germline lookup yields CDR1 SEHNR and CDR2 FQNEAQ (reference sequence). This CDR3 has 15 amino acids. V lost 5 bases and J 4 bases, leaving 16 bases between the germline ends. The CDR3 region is CASSGIRGIPDTQYF. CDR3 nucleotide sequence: TGTGCCAGCAGCGGTATTCGAGGGATCCCAGATACGCAGTATTTT. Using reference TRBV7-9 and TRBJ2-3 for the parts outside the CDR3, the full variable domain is DTGVSQNPRHKITKRGQNVTFRCDPISEHNRLYWYRQTLGQGPEFLTYFQNEAQLEKSRLLSDRFSAERPKGSFSTLEIQRTEQGDSAMYLCASSGIRGIPDTQYFGPGTRLTVL.